This T cell receptor beta chain was sequenced for a study of T cell clonality in common variable immunodeficiency. The CDR3 covers 13 residues. CDR1 is DFQATT and CDR2 is SNEGSKA in the germline V gene (reference sequence). V gave up 2 bases and J gave up 8 bases; unmatched junction bases: 5. Generated by immunoSEQ multiplex PCR, the TCRdb table keeps only in-frame clones and is missing some. The sample yields some 38,000 clones, without any singletons. In its sample, this clone was seen many times. Its antigen is not known. The read halts 3 residues ahead of the CDR3 end, with the missing end drawn from the germline J gene. General study results and limits: TCRbeta clonality was increased in CVID versus healthy controls. In common variable immunodeficiency, TCR beta chains reportedly carried fewer deletions and N-nucleotide insertions.

The origin of this receptor is a person between 18 and 75 years old in good health. The sample was peripheral blood mononuclear cells. This sequence joins TRBV20-1 and TRBJ2-1; 8 nucleotides match TRBD2. The part of the CDR3 DNA that was read is TGCAGTGCTAGAACCGGGACTAGTCATGAG. Protein: CSARTGTSHE. The complete CDR3 protein is CSARTGTSHEQFF.